The 10 T cell receptor beta chains in this list originate from one sample, sequenced in a study of blood T cell repertoires in COVID-19. Using immunoSEQ multiplex PCR, the repertoire was profiled, and TCRdb retains in-frame clones only, with some absent. The sample has approximately 110,000 clones; about 85% are singletons. The sequenced sample consisted of peripheral blood. Receptor source: a human donor in a cohort sampled during active COVID-19.

V usage is TRBV7-6 and J usage is TRBJ2-2; D is uncertain. V lost 5 bases and J lost 5, with 18 bases in between. From germline, CDR1 is SGHVS and CDR2 FNYEAQ. This CDR3 region has 16 residues. CDR3: CASSPTYELPTGELFF. For the CDR3, the DNA is TGTGCCAGCAGCCCCACCTACGAGCTACCAACCGGGGAGCTGTTTTTT.

The chain employs TRBV4-2 and TRBJ2-5; tentatively, D is TRBD2 (7 bases). CDR3 length: 14 amino acids. Germline V gene lookup returns CDR1 LGHNA and CDR2 YNFKEQ. Trimming removed 3 bases at V and 4 bases at J, with 12 bases between. CDR3 sequence: CASSQGGGGETQYF. The CDR3 DNA is TGTGCCAGCAGCCAGGGGGGAGGGGGAGAGACCCAGTACTTC.

This chain links TRBV20-1 with TRBJ2-7; a weak D match, TRBD2 (5 bases). This CDR3 has 14 residues. The germline V gene has CDR1 DFQATT and CDR2 SNEGSKA (reference sequence). The V and J ends lost 3 bases and 3 bases respectively, with 15 bases between them. CDR3 sequence reads: CSASVWTAGYEQYF. The CDR3, as DNA: TGCAGTGCTAGTGTGTGGACGGCGGGCTACGAGCAGTACTTC.

This clone was seen only once. The chain links TRBV10-3 to TRBJ1-1; the match to TRBD1 covers 8 bases. The CDR3 sequence is 15 residues long. V trimming: 0 bases; J trimming: 3 bases; junction bases outside the gene matches: 3. CDR1 ENHRY and CDR2 SYGVKD come from the germline V gene. Written as DNA, the CDR3 is TGTGCCATCAGTGAGTCGGACAGGGTTGACACTGAAGCTTTCTTT. Translation gives CAISESDRVDTEAFF.

The rearrangement links TRBV28 to TRBJ1-2; 9 bases are a match to TRBD1. The CDR3 runs to 11 residues. In germline, CDR1 is MDHEN, CDR2 SYDVKM. V was clipped by 5 bases and J by 11 bases; unmatched bases: 3. CDR3: CASSPGQGYTF. The CDR3 coding sequence is TGTGCCAGCAGTCCAGGACAGGGGTACACCTTC.

The gene calls are TRBV5-4 and TRBJ2-7; no firm D call. This CDR3 region has 14 residues. V lost 0 bases and J 2 bases, leaving 9 bases between the germline ends. The V gene's germline CDR1 is SGHNT and CDR2 YYREEE (reference sequence). CDR3 loop: CASSLGPEAYEQYF. CDR3 bases: TGTGCCAGCAGCTTGGGTCCTGAGGCCTACGAGCAGTACTTC.

The J gene is TRBJ1-5, the V gene TRBV5-8; D is possibly TRBD1 (5 bases). The CDR3 length is 15 residues. Germline V gives CDR1 SGHTS, CDR2 YDEGEE. Trimming removed 3 bases from V and 5 bases from J, with 15 bases in between. As DNA, the CDR3 is TGTGCCAGCAGCTCCCTGGGGGGATTGCATCAGCCCCAGCATTTT. This codes for CASSSLGGLHQPQHF.

The chain carries TRBV28 and TRBJ2-1; D might be TRBD2 (6 bases). Germline CDR1 MDHEN, CDR2 SYDVKM. There are 14 residues in the CDR3. With 5 bases removed from V and 7 bases from J, the gap between germline ends came to 15 bases. The DNA of the CDR3 is TGTGCCAGCAGTCCCCACGGGGGAGTGAATGAGCAGTTCTTC. This sequence encodes CASSPHGGVNEQFF.

The gene calls are TRBV7-2 and TRBJ1-2, with D tentatively TRBD1 (5 bases). CDR1 is SGHTA and CDR2 is FQGNSA in the germline V gene. V was trimmed by 5 bases and J by 4 bases, leaving 17 bases between them. The CDR3 has 15 amino acids. CDR3 loop: CASSTSREEFYGYTF. The CDR3 bases are TGTGCCAGCAGCACCAGCAGGGAAGAGTTCTATGGCTACACCTTC.

The rearrangement joins TRBV7-2 to TRBJ1-2; the match to TRBD1 covers 9 bases. CDR3 size: 15 residues. CDR1 is SGHTA, CDR2 FQGNSA, per germline. J was trimmed by 5 bases and V by 4 bases; bases with no gene match: 8. The chain's CDR3 is CASSSPTQGAYGYTF. In DNA, the CDR3 is TGTGCCAGCAGCTCTCCGACACAGGGGGCGTATGGCTACACCTTC.